Listed below are T cell receptor beta chains from one sample, sequenced in a study of T cell repertoires in cytomegalovirus infection. Via MiXCR, TCRdb re-called the reads, giving one row per CDR3 protein. The profile shows 140,000 to 150,000 distinct CDR3 sequences, approximately 30% of them singletons. For these TCRs, the target antigens are not known. The material sequenced was CD8+ T cells from cultured PBMCs, taken from culture after CMV antigen stimulation. All receptors come from a human donor in good health (CMV status not recorded). Some clones in this sample may be carry-over from other donors' samples. Each CDR3 is given with its conserved first and last residue. A D gene is named only where the DNA matches it firmly. Clone size is stated in some rows and not others, as once, few, many or a class when expanded.

D gene	V gene	J gene	clone size	CDR3 DNA	CDR3 protein
NA	TRBV6-5	TRBJ2-1	once	TGTGCCAGCAGTTACCCCCCAGGGTACTACAATGAGCAGTTCTTC	CASSYPPGYYNEQFF
NA	TRBV27	TRBJ1-5	few	TGTGCCACGTCCCAGGGGCGCAACAATCAGCCCCAGCATTTT	CATSQGRNNQPQHF
NA	TRBV19	TRBJ1-1	NA	TGTGCCAGTAGTACAAACACAGGGCACACTGAAGCTTTCTTT	CASSTNTGHTEAFF
NA	TRBV6-2/TRBV6-3	TRBJ1-1	NA	TGTGCCAGCAGTTACGTTTGGGCCGGAGCTGAAGCTTTCTTT	CASSYVWAGAEAFF
TRBD1	TRBV7-9	TRBJ2-1	few	TGTGCCAGCAGCCACCGGGACAGGGCTTTCTATGAGCAGTTCTTC	CASSHRDRAFYEQFF
NA	TRBV7-6	TRBJ2-1	few	TGTGCCAGCAGCTTAGACCTGAGCGGAAACGCACCCTACAATGAGCAGTTCTTC	CASSLDLSGNAPYNEQFF
NA	TRBV27	TRBJ1-1	NA	TGTGCCAGCTCCGTACAGGGCCCCACTGAAGCTTTCTTT	CASSVQGPTEAFF
NA	TRBV7-8	TRBJ1-5	few	TGTGCCAGCAGCTTTGAGAGGGAGCCCCAGCATTTT	CASSFEREPQHF
NA	TRBV27	TRBJ2-3	few	TGTGCCAGCAGTTTCGGCGCGGGCACGCAGTATTTT	CASSFGAGTQYF
TRBD1	TRBV5-6	TRBJ1-1	NA	TGTGCCAGCAGCCCGACAGGGATGATCCAAGCTTTCTTT	CASSPTGMIQAFF
NA	TRBV5-1	TRBJ2-5	once	TGCGCCAGCAGCACAGTTTTGGCGGGACCTTTCCAGACCCAGTACTTC	CASSTVLAGPFQTQYF
TRBD1	TRBV28	TRBJ2-4	NA	TGTGCCAGCAGTTTGACCGGGACAGGGGGCTGGTTGGGCATTCAGTACTTC	CASSLTGTGGWLGIQYF
NA	TRBV27	TRBJ2-5	many	TGTGCCAGCAGTTCGGCACTAGTCCAAGAGACCCAGTACTTC	CASSSALVQETQYF
TRBD2	TRBV29-1	TRBJ2-3	few	TGCAGCGTTGAACGGGGGGACTCGTTCACAGATACGCAGTATTTT	CSVERGDSFTDTQYF
NA	TRBV7-7	TRBJ1-4	many	TGTGCCAGCAGCTTAGCCTTTGGAGCTAATGAAAAACTGTTTTTT	CASSLAFGANEKLFF
TRBD1	TRBV7-4	TRBJ2-1	NA	TGTGCCAGCAGCTTAGGATACAGGGGGCAGCAGGATGAGCAGTTCTTC	CASSLGYRGQQDEQFF
TRBD1	TRBV20-1	TRBJ1-1	NA	TGCAGTGCTATTGGGACAGGTACCTGGGGCACTGAAGCTTTCTTT	CSAIGTGTWGTEAFF
NA	TRBV7-9	TRBJ1-1	few	TGTGCCAGCAGCCCGGTCCCCTACACTGAAGCTTTCTTT	CASSPVPYTEAFF
NA	TRBV28	TRBJ1-4	NA	TGTGCCAGCAGTCCCTCTCGAGTTAGTTATGAAAAACTGTTTTTT	CASSPSRVSYEKLFF
TRBD2	TRBV6-2/TRBV6-3	TRBJ2-1	NA	TGTGCCAGCAGTTACCCAGCGGGGGGCCACCTACAAGGGCAGTTCTTC	CASSYPAGGHLQGQFF
TRBD1	TRBV28	TRBJ2-1	NA	TGTGCCAGCACCGGGACAGGGAACTACAATGAGCAGTTCTTC	CASTGTGNYNEQFF
TRBD2	TRBV19	TRBJ2-1	NA	TGTGCCAGTAACCGGGGGGGGTCCTACAATGAGCAGTTCTTC	CASNRGGSYNEQFF
NA	TRBV14	TRBJ1-1	NA	TGTGCCAGCAGCCCCAAACAGGGTCCAAGGACTGAAGCTTTCTTT	CASSPKQGPRTEAFF
NA	TRBV12-3/TRBV12-4	TRBJ1-1	few	TGTGCCAGCAGTCCCAACGGGGTCACTGAAGCTTTCTTT	CASSPNGVTEAFF
NA	TRBV6-1	TRBJ2-1	NA	TGTGCCAGCAGTGAAGAGGCTAGCGCCACATCCCACTCCTACAATGAGCAGTTCTTC	CASSEEASATSHSYNEQFF
NA	TRBV6-6	TRBJ2-6	many	TGTGCCAGCTGGCCGGGGCCCTACTCTGGGGCCAACGTCCTGACTTTC	CASWPGPYSGANVLTF
NA	TRBV7-8	TRBJ2-7	many	TGTGCCAGCAGCTTGTGGGGAAAGTCCTACGAGCAGTACTTC	CASSLWGKSYEQYF
TRBD1	TRBV12-3/TRBV12-4	TRBJ2-5	few	TGTGCCAGCAGTTGGACAGGGACGGAAGAGACCCAGTACTTC	CASSWTGTEETQYF
NA	TRBV27	TRBJ2-7	NA	TGTGCCAGCAGTTTATCTGAGGGTCACGAGCAGTACTTC	CASSLSEGHEQYF
NA	TRBV27	TRBJ1-4	NA	TGTGCCAGCAGCCCCGTACAGGGAGGTGAAAAACTGTTTTTT	CASSPVQGGEKLFF
TRBD2	TRBV7-2	TRBJ2-3	many	TGTGCCAGCAGCCCCACCGGGACTAGCGGGGGGGCTGATACGCAGTATTTT	CASSPTGTSGGADTQYF
NA	TRBV6-1	TRBJ1-3	NA	TGTGCCAGCAGTGAGTGGGTATCATCGTCTGGAAACACCATATATTTT	CASSEWVSSSGNTIYF
TRBD2	TRBV20-1	TRBJ2-1	few	TGCAGTGCTAGAGACGGACTAGCGGGGGGTAATGAGCAGTTCTTC	CSARDGLAGGNEQFF
NA	TRBV6-2/TRBV6-3	TRBJ1-1	NA	TGTGCCAGCAGTCCTGTTGGCCGGACTGAAGCTTTCTTT	CASSPVGRTEAFF
NA	TRBV6-5	TRBJ2-7	few	TGTGCCAGCAGTTACTCGGCCGGATCCTACGAGCAGTACTTC	CASSYSAGSYEQYF
NA	TRBV7-2	TRBJ2-1	few	TGTGCCAGCAGCTATCACCCCATCAATGAGCAGTTCTTC	CASSYHPINEQFF
TRBD2	TRBV11-2	TRBJ2-7	many	TGTGCCAGCAGCTTGGGAGGGGACTACGAGCAGTACTTC	CASSLGGDYEQYF
NA	TRBV7-6	TRBJ2-3	NA	TGTGCCAGCAGCTTAGCCGGGGGCGGATCGGATACGCAGTATTTT	CASSLAGGGSDTQYF
NA	TRBV19	TRBJ1-1	few	TGTGCCAGTAGCACCGACAAGAACACTGAAGCTTTCTTT	CASSTDKNTEAFF
NA	TRBV27	TRBJ2-2	NA	TGTGCCAGCAGTCGGTTTAGTACCGGGGAGCTGTTTTTT	CASSRFSTGELFF
TRBD1	TRBV29-1	TRBJ1-3	few	TGCAGCGTTGAAGAGAGACAGGGTATAGGAAACACCATATATTTT	CSVEERQGIGNTIYF
NA	TRBV7-9	TRBJ2-7	many	TGTGCCAGCGCCCGAGGCGGCCTCTCCTACGAGCAGTACTTC	CASARGGLSYEQYF
NA	TRBV20-1	TRBJ2-1	few	TGCAGTGCTGCCTTCCGGGACGGACCTTACAATGAGCAGTTCTTC	CSAAFRDGPYNEQFF
NA	TRBV19	TRBJ2-7	NA	TGTGCCAGTAGCTCCGACCGGCCCTACGAGCAGTACTTC	CASSSDRPYEQYF
NA	TRBV6-5	TRBJ2-1	NA	TGTGCCAGCAGTTCTACACTCCCCGTAGCGATTCACCACAATGAGCAGTTCTTC	CASSSTLPVAIHHNEQFF
NA	TRBV15	TRBJ1-1	NA	TGTGCCACCAGCAGAGATGGGGGATATGAAGCTTTCTTT	CATSRDGGYEAFF
NA	TRBV18	TRBJ2-1	few	TGTGCCAGCTCACTCTCGACAGGATTCGATGAGCAGTTCTTC	CASSLSTGFDEQFF